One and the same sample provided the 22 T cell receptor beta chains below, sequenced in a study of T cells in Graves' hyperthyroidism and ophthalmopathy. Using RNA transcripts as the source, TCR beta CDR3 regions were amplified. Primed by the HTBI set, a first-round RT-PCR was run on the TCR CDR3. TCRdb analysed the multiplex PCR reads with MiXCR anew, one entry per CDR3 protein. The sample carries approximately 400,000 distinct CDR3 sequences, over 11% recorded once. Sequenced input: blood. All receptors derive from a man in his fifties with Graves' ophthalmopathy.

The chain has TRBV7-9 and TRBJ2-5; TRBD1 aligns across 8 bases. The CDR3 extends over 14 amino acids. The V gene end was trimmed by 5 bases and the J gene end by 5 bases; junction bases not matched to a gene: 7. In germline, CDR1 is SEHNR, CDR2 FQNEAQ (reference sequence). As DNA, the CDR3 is TGTGCCAGCAGCACCCAGGGGGCGGGGGAGACCCAGTACTTC. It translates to CASSTQGAGETQYF. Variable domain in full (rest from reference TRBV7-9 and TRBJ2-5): DTGVSQNPRHKITKRGQNVTFRCDPISEHNRLYWYRQTLGQGPEFLTYFQNEAQLEKSRLLSDRFSAERPKGSFSTLEIQRTEQGDSAMYLCASSTQGAGETQYFGPGTRLLVL.

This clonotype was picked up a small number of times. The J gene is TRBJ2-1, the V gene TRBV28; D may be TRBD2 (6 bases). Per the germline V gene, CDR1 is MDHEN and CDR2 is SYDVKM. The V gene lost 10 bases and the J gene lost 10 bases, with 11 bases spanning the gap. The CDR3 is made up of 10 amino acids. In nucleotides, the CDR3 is TGTGCCACCCTAGGAGGGGAGCAGTTCTTC. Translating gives CATLGGEQFF.

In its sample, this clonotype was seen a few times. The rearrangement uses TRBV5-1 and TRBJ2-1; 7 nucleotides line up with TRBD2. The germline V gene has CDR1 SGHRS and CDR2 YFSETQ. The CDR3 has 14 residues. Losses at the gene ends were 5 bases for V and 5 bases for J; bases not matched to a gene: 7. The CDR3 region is CASRDSAGDNEQFF. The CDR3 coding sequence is TGCGCCAGCAGGGATTCCGCGGGAGACAATGAGCAGTTCTTC. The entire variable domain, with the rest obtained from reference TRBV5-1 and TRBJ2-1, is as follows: KAGVTQTPRYLIKTRGQQVTLSCSPISGHRSVSWYQQTPGQGLQFLFEYFSETQRNKGNFPGRFSGRQFSNSRSEMNVSTLELGDSALYLCASRDSAGDNEQFFGPGTRLTVL.

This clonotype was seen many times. The CDR3 protein is CAWSDRAEQYF. DNA for the CDR3: TGTGCCTGGAGCGACAGGGCCGAGCAGTACTTC. The chain carries TRBV30 and TRBJ2-7, with 7 bases identical to TRBD1. The CDR3 is 11 residues long. The V segment lost 3 bases and the J segment 6 bases; nucleotides outside the gene matches: 2. Germline V lookup: CDR1 GTSNPN, CDR2 SVGIG (reference sequence).

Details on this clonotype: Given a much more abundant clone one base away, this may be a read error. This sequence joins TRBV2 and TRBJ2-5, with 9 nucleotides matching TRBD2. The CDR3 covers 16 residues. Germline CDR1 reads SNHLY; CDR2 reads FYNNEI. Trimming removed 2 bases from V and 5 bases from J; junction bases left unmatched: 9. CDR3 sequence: CASSEWGGGGGETQYF. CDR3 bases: TGTGCCAGCAGTGAATGGGGTGGCGGGGGGGGGGAGACCCAGTACTTC.

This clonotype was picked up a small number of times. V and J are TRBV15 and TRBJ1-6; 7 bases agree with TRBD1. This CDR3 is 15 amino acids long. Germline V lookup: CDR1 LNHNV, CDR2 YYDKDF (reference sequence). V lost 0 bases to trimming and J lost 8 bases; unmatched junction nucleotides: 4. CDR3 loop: CATSRDRDSYSPLHF. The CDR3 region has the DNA TGTGCCACCAGCAGAGACCGGGACAGCTATTCACCCCTCCACTTT.

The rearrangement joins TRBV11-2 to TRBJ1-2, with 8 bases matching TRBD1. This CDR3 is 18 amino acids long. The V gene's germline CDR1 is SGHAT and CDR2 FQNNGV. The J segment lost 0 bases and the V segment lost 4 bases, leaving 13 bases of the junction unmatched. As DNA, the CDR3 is TGTGCCAGCAGCTCTATTAAATTGACAGGGGCTTCTAACTATGGCTACACCTTC. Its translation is CASSSIKLTGASNYGYTF.

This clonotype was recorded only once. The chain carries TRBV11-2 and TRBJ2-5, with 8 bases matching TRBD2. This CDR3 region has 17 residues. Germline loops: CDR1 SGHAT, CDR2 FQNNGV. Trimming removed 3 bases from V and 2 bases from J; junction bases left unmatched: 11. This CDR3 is CASSFGLAGGTQETQYF. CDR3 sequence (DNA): TGTGCCAGCAGCTTCGGGTTGGCGGGAGGTACGCAAGAGACCCAGTACTTC.

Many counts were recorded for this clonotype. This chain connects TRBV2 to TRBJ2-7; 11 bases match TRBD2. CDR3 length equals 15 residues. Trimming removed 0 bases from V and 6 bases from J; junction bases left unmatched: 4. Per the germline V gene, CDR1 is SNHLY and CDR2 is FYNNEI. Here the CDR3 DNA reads TGTGCCAGCAGTGAAGCTAGCGGGAGGGCCGCCGAGCAGTACTTC. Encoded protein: CASSEASGRAAEQYF.

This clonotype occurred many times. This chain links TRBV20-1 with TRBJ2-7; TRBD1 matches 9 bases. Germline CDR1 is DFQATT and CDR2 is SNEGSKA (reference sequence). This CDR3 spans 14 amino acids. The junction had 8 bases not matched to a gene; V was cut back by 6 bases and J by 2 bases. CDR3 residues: CSAPDRGGTYEQYF. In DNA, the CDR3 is TGCAGTGCGCCGGACAGGGGAGGCACCTACGAGCAGTACTTC.

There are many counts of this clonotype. The DNA for the CDR3 is TGTGCCAGTATGACGAAAAACTATGGCTACACCTTC. Amino acid sequence: CASMTKNYGYTF. The rearrangement links TRBV28 to TRBJ1-2; no firm D call. CDR1 is MDHEN, CDR2 SYDVKM, per germline. The CDR3 runs 12 residues. The V end was cut by 9 bases, the J end by 2 bases, with 10 bases between.

CDR3 residues: CASSPPGRRNNEQFF. As DNA, the CDR3 is TGTGCCAGCAGCCCGCCCGGACGGAGAAACAATGAGCAGTTCTTC. The chain links TRBV7-6 to TRBJ2-1; D remains unclear. The CDR3 is 15 amino acids. Trimming took off 5 bases at V and 5 bases at J, with 16 bases between the two ends. Germline CDR1 and CDR2: SGHVS and FNYEAQ.

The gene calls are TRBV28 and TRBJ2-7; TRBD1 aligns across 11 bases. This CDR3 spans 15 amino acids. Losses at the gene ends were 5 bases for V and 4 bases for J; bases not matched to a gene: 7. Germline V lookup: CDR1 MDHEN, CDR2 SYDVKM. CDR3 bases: TGTGCCAGCAGTAATGGACAGGGGGCCCAATACGAGCAGTACTTC. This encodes CASSNGQGAQYEQYF.

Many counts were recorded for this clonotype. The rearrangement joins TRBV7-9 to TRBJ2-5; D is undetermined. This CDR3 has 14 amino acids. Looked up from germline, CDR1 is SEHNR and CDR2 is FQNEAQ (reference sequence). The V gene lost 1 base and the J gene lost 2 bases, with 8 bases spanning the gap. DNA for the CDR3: TGTGCCAGCAGCTTAGATGTCAGACAAGAGACCCAGTACTTC. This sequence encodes CASSLDVRQETQYF.

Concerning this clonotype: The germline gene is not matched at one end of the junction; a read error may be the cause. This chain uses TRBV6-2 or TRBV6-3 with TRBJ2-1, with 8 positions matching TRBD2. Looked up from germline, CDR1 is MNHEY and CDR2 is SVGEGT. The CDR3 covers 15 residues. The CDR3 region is CASSKREGSYNERFF. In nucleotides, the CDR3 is TGTGCCAGCAGTAAACGGGAGGGCTCCTACAATGAGCGGTTCTTC.

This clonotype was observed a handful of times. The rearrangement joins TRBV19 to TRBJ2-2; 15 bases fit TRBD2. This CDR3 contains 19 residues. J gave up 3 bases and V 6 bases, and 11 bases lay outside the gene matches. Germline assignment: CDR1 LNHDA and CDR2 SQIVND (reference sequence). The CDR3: CASSRTSGRAELDTGELFF. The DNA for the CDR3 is TGTGCCAGTAGCAGGACTAGCGGGAGGGCCGAGTTGGACACCGGGGAGCTGTTTTTT.

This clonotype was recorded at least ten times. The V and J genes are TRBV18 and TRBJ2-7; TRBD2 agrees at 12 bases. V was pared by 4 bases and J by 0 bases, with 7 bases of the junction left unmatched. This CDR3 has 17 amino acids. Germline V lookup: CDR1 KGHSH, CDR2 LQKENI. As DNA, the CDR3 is TGTGCCAGCTCACTATGGACTAGCGGGATGAGCTCCTACGAGCAGTACTTC. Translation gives CASSLWTSGMSSYEQYF.

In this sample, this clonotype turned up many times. DNA of the CDR3: TGCAGCGTTGTTTTGGCAGGGGGAGGTCAGCCCCAGCATTTT. Amino acids: CSVVLAGGGQPQHF. This rearrangement joins TRBV29-1 to TRBJ1-5; 7 nucleotides align to TRBD1. Germline V gene lookup returns CDR1 SQVTM and CDR2 ANQGSEA. There are 14 residues in the CDR3. Losses at the gene ends were 4 bases for V and 6 bases for J; bases not matched to a gene: 9.

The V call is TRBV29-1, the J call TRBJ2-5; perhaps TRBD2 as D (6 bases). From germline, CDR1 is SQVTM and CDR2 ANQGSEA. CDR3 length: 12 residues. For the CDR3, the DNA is TGCAACGTCAGTGGCGGGGCAGAGACCCAGTACTTC. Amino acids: CNVSGGAETQYF.

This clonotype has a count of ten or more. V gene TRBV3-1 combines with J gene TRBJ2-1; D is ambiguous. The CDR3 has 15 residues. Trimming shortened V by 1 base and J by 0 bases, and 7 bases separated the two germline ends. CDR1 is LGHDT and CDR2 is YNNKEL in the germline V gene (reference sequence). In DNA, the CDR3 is TGTGCCAGCAGCCAAGTTACAGACTCCTACAATGAGCAGTTCTTC. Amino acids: CASSQVTDSYNEQFF.

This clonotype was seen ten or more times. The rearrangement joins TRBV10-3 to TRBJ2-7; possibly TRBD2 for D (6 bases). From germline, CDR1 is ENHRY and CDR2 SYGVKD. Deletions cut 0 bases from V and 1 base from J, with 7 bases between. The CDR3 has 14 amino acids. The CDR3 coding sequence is TGTGCCATCAGTGAGTCGGGGACTTCCTACGAGCAGTACTTC. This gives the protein CAISESGTSYEQYF.

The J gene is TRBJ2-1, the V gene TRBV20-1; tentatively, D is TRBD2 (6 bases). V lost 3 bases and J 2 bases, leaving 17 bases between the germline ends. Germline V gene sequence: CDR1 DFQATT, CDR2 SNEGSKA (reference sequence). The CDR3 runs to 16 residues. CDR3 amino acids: CSARDLREWTYNEQFF. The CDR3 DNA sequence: TGCAGTGCTAGGGACCTACGGGAGTGGACCTACAATGAGCAGTTCTTC.